This is a list of T cell receptor beta chains from one sample in a study of T cell repertoires in cytomegalovirus infection. These receptors lack a known antigen. TCRdb used MiXCR to reprocess the reads, holding one entry per CDR3 protein. The sample holds approximately 280,000 distinct CDR3 sequences, 20% to 25% seen once. The sequencing here drew on cultured PBMCs, taken from culture after CMV antigen stimulation. The receptors shown here come from a human donor in good health (CMV status not recorded). Some clones in this sample may be carry-over from other donors' samples. CDR3s include the opening cysteine and the closing phenylalanine or tryptophan. The D gene is left open where the match is weak. Not all rows give a size; the values are once, few, many and, for expanded clones, a class.

CASTFGANPSTDTQYF,TGTGCCAGCACCTTCGGGGCGAACCCGAGCACAGATACGCAGTATTTT,TRBV27,TRBJ2-3,-,-
CASSLQAHGASGNTIYF,TGTGCCAGCAGTTTACAAGCCCACGGGGCCTCTGGAAACACCATATATTTT,TRBV27,TRBJ1-3,-,-
CASSFIGSPGELFF,TGTGCCAGCAGTTTTATCGGGAGCCCCGGGGAGCTGTTTTTT,TRBV28,TRBJ2-2,-,-
CASSFSGRQYNEQFF,TGTGCCAGCAGTTTTAGCGGGAGACAATACAATGAGCAGTTCTTC,TRBV12-3/TRBV12-4,TRBJ2-1,-,TRBD2
CASSRGTGETGELFF,TGTGCCAGCAGCCGCGGGACAGGGGAGACCGGGGAGCTGTTTTTT,TRBV7-9,TRBJ2-2,many,TRBD1
CASDLTGLNQPQHF,TGTGCCAGCGACCTTACAGGGTTGAACCAGCCCCAGCATTTT,TRBV2,TRBJ1-5,-,-
CASSLSIENSYNEQFF,TGTGCCAGCAGCTTATCAATTGAGAACTCGTACAATGAGCAGTTCTTC,TRBV7-6,TRBJ2-1,-,-
CASSQAGTSGSTDTQYF,TGCGCCAGCAGCCAAGCCGGGACTAGCGGTAGCACAGATACGCAGTATTTT,TRBV4-3,TRBJ2-3,few,TRBD2
CASSLSLSVGLAGGRYNEQFF,TGTGCCAGCAGCTTGTCCCTTAGCGTGGGACTAGCGGGAGGCCGTTACAATGAGCAGTTCTTC,TRBV7-2,TRBJ2-1,many,TRBD2
CASSYDRYRMNTEAFF,TGTGCCAGCAGTTACGACAGGTACAGAATGAACACTGAAGCTTTCTTT,TRBV6-2/TRBV6-3,TRBJ1-1,-,-
CASVEGASPDTQYF,TGTGCCAGCGTTGAGGGGGCGTCTCCAGATACGCAGTATTTT,TRBV12-3/TRBV12-4,TRBJ2-3,-,TRBD1
CASSRHRRTGGETEAFF,TGTGCCAGTAGTCGACACCGCCGGACAGGGGGGGAAACTGAAGCTTTCTTT,TRBV19,TRBJ1-1,-,TRBD1
CASAPPSSGRAGAGELFF,TGTGCCAGCGCCCCTCCGTCTAGCGGGAGGGCTGGGGCCGGGGAGCTGTTTTTT,TRBV28,TRBJ2-2,-,TRBD2
CASGLALAGAWTGELFF,TGTGCTAGTGGTTTGGCCCTAGCGGGAGCCTGGACCGGGGAGCTGTTTTTT,TRBV12-5,TRBJ2-2,few,TRBD2
CASSWFGQGARTEAFF,TGTGCCAGCAGTTGGTTTGGACAGGGGGCGAGGACTGAAGCTTTCTTT,TRBV12-3/TRBV12-4,TRBJ1-1,few,TRBD1
CASSLGGTRTMNTEAFF,TGTGCCAGCAGTTTAGGTGGGACACGGACCATGAACACTGAAGCTTTCTTT,TRBV27,TRBJ1-1,-,-
CATSDLTGSAEQFF,TGTGCCACCAGTGATTTAACAGGGTCGGCTGAGCAGTTCTTC,TRBV24-1,TRBJ2-1,few,-
CASRLRLAGAVDEQFF,TGTGCCAGTAGACTTAGGCTAGCGGGAGCTGTGGATGAGCAGTTCTTC,TRBV19,TRBJ2-1,-,TRBD2
CASSYGYGYTF,TGTGCCAGCAGTTACGGTTATGGCTACACCTTC,TRBV12-3/TRBV12-4,TRBJ1-2,many,-
CAWSGLDNEQFF,TGTGCCTGGAGTGGACTAGACAATGAGCAGTTCTTC,TRBV30,TRBJ2-1,few,-
CASHKNTGELFF,TGTGCCAGCCACAAGAACACCGGGGAGCTGTTTTTT,TRBV12-3/TRBV12-4,TRBJ2-2,few,-
CASRKGSGELFF,TGTGCCAGCCGTAAGGGGTCCGGGGAGCTGTTTTTT,TRBV12-3/TRBV12-4,TRBJ2-2,few,-
CASSPRRQPGELFF,TGTGCCAGCAGCCCGAGACGACAGCCCGGGGAGCTGTTTTTT,TRBV7-2,TRBJ2-2,-,-
CASSPGLYTGELFF,TGTGCCAGCAGCCCGGGACTATACACCGGGGAGCTGTTTTTT,TRBV11-2,TRBJ2-2,few,TRBD2
CASSFLSGRANTGELFF,TGTGCCAGCAGCTTCCTTAGCGGGAGGGCGAACACCGGGGAGCTGTTTTTT,TRBV7-8,TRBJ2-2,-,TRBD2
CASSLVGSFDTQYF,TGTGCCAGCAGCTTAGTCGGGAGTTTCGATACGCAGTATTTT,TRBV7-2,TRBJ2-3,many,-
CATRTSGRTETQYF,TGTGCCACCAGGACTAGCGGGAGGACAGAGACCCAGTACTTC,TRBV15,TRBJ2-5,-,TRBD2